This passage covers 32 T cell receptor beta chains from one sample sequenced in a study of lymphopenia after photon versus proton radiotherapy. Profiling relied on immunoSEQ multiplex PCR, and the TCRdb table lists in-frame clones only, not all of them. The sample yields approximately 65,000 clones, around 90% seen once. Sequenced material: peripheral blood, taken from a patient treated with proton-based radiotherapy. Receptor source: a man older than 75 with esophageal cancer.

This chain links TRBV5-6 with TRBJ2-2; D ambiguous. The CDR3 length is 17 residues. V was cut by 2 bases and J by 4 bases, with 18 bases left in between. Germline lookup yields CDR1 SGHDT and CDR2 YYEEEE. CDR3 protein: CASSFSYSALSTGELFF. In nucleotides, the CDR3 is TGTGCCAGCAGCTTTTCCTATTCCGCGCTGAGCACCGGGGAGCTGTTTTTT.

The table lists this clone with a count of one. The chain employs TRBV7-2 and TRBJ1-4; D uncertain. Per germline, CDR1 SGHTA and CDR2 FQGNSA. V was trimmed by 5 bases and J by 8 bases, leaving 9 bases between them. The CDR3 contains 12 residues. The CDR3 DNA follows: TGTGCCAGCAGCCATTGGGAAGAAAAACTGTTTTTT. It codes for CASSHWEEKLFF.

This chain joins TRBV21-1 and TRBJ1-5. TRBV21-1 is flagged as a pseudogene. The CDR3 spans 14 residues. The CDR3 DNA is TGTGCCAGCAGCAAAGTCGAGGAAAATCAGCCCCAGCATTTT. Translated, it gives CASSKVEENQPQHF.

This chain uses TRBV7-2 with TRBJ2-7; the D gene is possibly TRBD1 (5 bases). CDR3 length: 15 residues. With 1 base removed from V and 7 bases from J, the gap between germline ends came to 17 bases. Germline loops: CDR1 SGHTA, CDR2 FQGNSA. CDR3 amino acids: CASSLGSRGLGEQYF. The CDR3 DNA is TGTGCCAGCAGCTTAGGCTCAAGGGGCTTAGGGGAGCAGTACTTC.

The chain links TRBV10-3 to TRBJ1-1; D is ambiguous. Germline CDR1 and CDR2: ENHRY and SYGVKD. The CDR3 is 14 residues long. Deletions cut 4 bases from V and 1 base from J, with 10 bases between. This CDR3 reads CAISAGSPNTEAFF. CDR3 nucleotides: TGTGCCATCAGTGCCGGCAGCCCGAACACTGAAGCTTTCTTT.

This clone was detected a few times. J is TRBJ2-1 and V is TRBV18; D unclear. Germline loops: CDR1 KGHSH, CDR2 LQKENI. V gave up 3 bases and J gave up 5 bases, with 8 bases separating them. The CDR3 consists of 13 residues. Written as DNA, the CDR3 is TGTGCCAGCTCACCGTCTATGGACAATGAGCAGTTCTTC. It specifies CASSPSMDNEQFF.

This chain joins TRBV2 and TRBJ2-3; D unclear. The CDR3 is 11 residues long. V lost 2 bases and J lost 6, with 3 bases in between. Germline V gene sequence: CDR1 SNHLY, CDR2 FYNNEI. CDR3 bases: TGTGCCAGCAGTGAATACGATACGCAGTATTTT. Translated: CASSEYDTQYF.

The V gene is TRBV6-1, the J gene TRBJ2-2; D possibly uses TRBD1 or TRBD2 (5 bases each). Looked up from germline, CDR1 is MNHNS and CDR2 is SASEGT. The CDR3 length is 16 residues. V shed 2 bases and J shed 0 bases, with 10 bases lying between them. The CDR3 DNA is TGTGCCAGCAGTGAATTGGGACGGGCGAACACCGGGGAGCTGTTTTTT. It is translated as CASSELGRANTGELFF.

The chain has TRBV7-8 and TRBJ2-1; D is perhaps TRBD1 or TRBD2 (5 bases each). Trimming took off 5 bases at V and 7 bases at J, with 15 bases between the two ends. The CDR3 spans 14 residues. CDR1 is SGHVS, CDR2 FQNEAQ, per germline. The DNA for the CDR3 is TGTGCCAGCAGCCTACGGGACGCACCGAATGAGCAGTTCTTC. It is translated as CASSLRDAPNEQFF.

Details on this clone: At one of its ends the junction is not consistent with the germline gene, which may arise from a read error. CDR3 nucleotides: TGTGCTAGCAGCTTGGACAGGGATAATCCCCTCCACTTT. This sequence encodes CASSLDRDNPLHF. V is TRBV7-7 and J is TRBJ1-6; 8 bases agree with TRBD1. CDR1 SSHAT and CDR2 FNYEAQ come from the germline V gene (reference sequence). The CDR3 is 13 residues long.

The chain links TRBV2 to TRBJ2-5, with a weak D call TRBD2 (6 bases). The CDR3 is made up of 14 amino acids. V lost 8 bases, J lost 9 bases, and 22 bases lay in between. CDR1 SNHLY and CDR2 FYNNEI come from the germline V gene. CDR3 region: CASGGWTTSEAQYF. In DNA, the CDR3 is TGTGCCAGCGGAGGTTGGACTACTTCGGAGGCCCAGTACTTC.

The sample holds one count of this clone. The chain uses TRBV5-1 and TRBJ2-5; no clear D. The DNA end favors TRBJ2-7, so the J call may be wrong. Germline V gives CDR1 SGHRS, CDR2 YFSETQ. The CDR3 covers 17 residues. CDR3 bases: TGCGCCAGCAGCTACTCCGGAGTCCCCGACTCGCCCTACGAGCAGTACTTC. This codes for CASSYSGVPDSPYEQYF.

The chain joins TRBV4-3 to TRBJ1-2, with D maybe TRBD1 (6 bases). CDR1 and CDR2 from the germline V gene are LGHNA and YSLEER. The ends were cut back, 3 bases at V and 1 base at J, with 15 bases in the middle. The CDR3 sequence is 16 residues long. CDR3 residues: CASSQDRGVNNYGYTF. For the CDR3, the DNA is TGCGCCAGCAGCCAGGATAGGGGGGTGAATAACTATGGCTACACCTTC.

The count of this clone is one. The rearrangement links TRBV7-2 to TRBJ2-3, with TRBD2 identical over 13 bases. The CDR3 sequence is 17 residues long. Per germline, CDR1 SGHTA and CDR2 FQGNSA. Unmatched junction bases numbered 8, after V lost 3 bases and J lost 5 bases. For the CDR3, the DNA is TGTGCCAGCAGCTTTCGGACTAGCGGGAGCGGGAGAGATACGCAGTATTTT. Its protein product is CASSFRTSGSGRDTQYF.

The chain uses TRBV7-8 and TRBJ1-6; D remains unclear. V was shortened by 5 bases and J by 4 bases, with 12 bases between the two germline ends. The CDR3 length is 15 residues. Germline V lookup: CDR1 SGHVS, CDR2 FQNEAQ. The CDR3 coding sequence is TGTGCCAGCAGCCCAAGTGATGCATATAATTCACCCCTCCACTTT. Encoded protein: CASSPSDAYNSPLHF.

The CDR3 nucleotides read TGTGCCAGTAACCTCTCCGGGGCGGAAAAACTGTTTTTT. It translates to CASNLSGAEKLFF. This sequence joins TRBV19 and TRBJ1-4, with a weak D call TRBD1 (5 bases). From germline, CDR1 is LNHDA and CDR2 SQIVND (reference sequence). This CDR3 spans 13 amino acids. Trimming took off 7 bases at V and 8 bases at J, with 14 bases between the two ends.

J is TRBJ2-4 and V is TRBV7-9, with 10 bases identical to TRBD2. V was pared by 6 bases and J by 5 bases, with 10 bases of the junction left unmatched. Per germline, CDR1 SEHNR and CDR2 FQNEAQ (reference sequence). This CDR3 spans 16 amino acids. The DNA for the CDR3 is TGTGCCAGCAGTAATACAGCGGGAGGGTGGGAAAACATTCAGTACTTC. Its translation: CASSNTAGGWENIQYF.

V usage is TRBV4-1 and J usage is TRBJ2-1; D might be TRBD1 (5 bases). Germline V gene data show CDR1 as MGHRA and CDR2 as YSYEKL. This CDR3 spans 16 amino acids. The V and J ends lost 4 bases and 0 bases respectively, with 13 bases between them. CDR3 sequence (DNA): TGCGCCAGCAGCCGTGGACATACCACCTCCTACAATGAGCAGTTCTTC. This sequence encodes CASSRGHTTSYNEQFF.

CDR3 in DNA: TGTGCCAGCAGCGGCAGGGCGACTGAGATGAACACTGAAGCTTTCTTT. As protein: CASSGRATEMNTEAFF. The chain joins TRBV5-6 to TRBJ1-1, with D tentatively TRBD1 (5 bases). Trimming took 4 bases from V and 0 from J, leaving 16 bases between them. Germline-derived CDR1 and CDR2 are SGHDT and YYEEEE. The CDR3 totals 16 residues.

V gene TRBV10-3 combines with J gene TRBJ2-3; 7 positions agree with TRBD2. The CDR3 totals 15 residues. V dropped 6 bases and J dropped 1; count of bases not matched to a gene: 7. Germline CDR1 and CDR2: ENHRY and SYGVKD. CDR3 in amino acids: CAISVPSGGTDTQYF. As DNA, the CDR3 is TGTGCCATCAGCGTTCCTAGCGGAGGCACAGATACGCAGTATTTT.

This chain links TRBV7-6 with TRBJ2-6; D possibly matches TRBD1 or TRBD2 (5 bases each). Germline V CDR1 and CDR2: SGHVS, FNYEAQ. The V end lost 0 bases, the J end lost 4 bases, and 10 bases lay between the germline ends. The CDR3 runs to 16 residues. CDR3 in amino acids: CASSLALGDGANVLTF. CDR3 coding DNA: TGTGCCAGCAGCTTAGCGCTTGGGGACGGGGCCAACGTCCTGACTTTC.

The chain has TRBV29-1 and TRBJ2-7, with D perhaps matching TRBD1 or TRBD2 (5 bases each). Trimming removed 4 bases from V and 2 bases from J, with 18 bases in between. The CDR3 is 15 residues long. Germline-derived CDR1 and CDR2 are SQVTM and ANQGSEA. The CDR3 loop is CSVVGLGTYAYEQYF. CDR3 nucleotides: TGCAGCGTTGTCGGGTTGGGGACGTATGCCTACGAGCAGTACTTC.

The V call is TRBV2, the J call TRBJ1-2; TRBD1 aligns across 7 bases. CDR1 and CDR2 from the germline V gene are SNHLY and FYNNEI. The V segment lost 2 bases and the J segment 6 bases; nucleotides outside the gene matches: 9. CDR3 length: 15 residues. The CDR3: CASSELVGGLDGYTF. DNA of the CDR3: TGTGCCAGCAGTGAATTGGTAGGGGGCCTGGATGGCTACACCTTC.

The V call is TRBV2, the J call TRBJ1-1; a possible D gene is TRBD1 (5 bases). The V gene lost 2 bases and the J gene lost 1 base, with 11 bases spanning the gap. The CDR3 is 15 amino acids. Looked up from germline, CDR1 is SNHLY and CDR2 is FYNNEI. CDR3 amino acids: CASSEIRGGNTEAFF. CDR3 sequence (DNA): TGTGCCAGCAGTGAAATAAGGGGAGGGAACACTGAAGCTTTCTTT.

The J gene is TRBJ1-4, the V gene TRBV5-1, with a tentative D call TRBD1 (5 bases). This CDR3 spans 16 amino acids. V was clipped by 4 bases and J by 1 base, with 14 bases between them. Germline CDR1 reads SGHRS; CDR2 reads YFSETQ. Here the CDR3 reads CASSTSGGGTNEKLFF. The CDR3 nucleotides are TGCGCCAGCAGCACCTCTGGGGGGGGAACTAATGAAAAACTGTTTTTT.

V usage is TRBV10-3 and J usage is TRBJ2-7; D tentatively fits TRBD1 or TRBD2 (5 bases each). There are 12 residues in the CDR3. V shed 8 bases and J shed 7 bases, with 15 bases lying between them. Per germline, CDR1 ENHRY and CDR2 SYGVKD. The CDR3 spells CAIRDGVREQYF. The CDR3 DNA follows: TGTGCCATCCGGGACGGTGTGAGGGAGCAGTACTTC.

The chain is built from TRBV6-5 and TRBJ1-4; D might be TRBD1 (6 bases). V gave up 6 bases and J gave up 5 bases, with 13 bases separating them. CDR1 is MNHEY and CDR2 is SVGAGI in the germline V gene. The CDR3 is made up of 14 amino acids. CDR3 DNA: TGTGCCAGCAGGGCCATCGGACAGAATGAAAAACTGTTTTTT. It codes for CASRAIGQNEKLFF.

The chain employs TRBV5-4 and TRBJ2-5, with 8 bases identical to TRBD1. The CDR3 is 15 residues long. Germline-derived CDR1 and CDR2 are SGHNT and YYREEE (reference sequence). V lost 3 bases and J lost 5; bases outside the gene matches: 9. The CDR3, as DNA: TGTGCCAGCAGCTCGCAGGACAGGGCGGCCGAGACCCAGTACTTC. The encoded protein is CASSSQDRAAETQYF.

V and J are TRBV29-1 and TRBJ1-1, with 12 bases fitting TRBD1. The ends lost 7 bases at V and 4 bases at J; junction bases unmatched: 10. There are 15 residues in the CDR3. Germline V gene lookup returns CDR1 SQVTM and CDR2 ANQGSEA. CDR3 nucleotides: TGCAGCGGAAGTGAGGGACAGGGGGCTGGCACTGAAGCTTTCTTT. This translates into CSGSEGQGAGTEAFF.

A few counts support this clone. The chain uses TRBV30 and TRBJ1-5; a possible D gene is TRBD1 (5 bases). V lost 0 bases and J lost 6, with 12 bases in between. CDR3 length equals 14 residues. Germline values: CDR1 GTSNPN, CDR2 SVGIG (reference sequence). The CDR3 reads CAWSVLGGSQPQHF. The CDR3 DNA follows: TGTGCCTGGAGTGTACTGGGGGGGAGTCAGCCCCAGCATTTT.

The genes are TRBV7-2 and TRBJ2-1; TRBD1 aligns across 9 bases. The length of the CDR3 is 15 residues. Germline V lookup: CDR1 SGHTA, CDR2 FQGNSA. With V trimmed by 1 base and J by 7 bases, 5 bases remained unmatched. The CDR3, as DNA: TGTGCCAGCAGCTTAGTGACAGGGGGGAGGAATGAGCAGTTCTTC. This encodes CASSLVTGGRNEQFF.

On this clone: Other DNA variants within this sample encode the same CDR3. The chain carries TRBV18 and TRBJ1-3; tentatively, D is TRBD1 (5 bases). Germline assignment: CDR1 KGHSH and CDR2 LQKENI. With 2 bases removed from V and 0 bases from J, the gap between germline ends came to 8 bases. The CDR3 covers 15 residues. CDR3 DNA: TGTGCCAGCTCACCATCGGACAACTCTGGAAACACCATATATTTT. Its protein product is CASSPSDNSGNTIYF.